Reported below is one T cell receptor (beta chain). Antigen unknown. The sample is drawn from a study of T cells after posttransplantation cyclophosphamide. Whole-study findings and limits: TRB overlap between skin or GI tissue T cells and blood was limited.

Clones were sequenced by immunoSEQ multiplex PCR, and TCRdb holds only the in-frame ones, with some missing. The sample gives roughly 14,000 clones, approximately 81% of which show up once; over 4.5% is in the top ten. The CDR3 is made up of 13 amino acids. V lost 6 bases and J lost 9, with 15 bases in between. CDR1 MNHEY and CDR2 SVGAGI come from the germline V gene. Control samples came 1 year after myeloablative marrow transplants with methotrexate plus calcineurin inhibitor. This receptor was identified in a male patient between 18 and 35 years old who received an allogeneic stem cell transplant from a related donor, was CMV-positive, and had no GVHD. A share of the T cells may be of graft donor origin. This specimen consisted of PBMCs, obtained less than 400 days after allogeneic stem cell transplant with calcineurin inhibitor and methotrexate. The J gene is TRBJ2-1, the V gene TRBV6-5, with D tentatively TRBD2 (6 bases). As DNA, the CDR3 is TGTGCCAGCAGCGCGGCGGGAAACAGTGAGCAGTTCTTC. Protein sequence: CASSAAGNSEQFF.